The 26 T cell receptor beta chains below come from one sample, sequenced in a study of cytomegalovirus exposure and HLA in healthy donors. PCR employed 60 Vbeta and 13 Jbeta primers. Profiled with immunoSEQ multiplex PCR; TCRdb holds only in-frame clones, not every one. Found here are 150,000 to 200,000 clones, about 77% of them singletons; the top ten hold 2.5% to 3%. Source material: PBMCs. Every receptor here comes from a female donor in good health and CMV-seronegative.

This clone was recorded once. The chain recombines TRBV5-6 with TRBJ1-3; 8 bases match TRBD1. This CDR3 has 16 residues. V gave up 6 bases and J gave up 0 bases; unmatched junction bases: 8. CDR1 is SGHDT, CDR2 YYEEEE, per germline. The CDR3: CASTALQGGSGNTIYF. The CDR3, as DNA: TGTGCCAGCACAGCGTTACAGGGGGGCTCTGGAAACACCATATATTTT.

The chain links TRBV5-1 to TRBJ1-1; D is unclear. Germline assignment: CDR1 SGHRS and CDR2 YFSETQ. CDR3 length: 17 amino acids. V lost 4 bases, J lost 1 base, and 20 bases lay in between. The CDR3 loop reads CASSPRGGPRSNTEAFF. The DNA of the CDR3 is TGCGCCAGCAGCCCCCGGGGAGGGCCTAGGTCGAACACTGAAGCTTTCTTT.

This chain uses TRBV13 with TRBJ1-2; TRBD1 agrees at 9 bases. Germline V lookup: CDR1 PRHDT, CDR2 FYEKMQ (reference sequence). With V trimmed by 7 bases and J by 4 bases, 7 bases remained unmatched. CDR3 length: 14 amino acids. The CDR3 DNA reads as TGTGCCAGCACCCTAAGGGGACAGGGCTATGGCTACACCTTC. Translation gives CASTLRGQGYGYTF.

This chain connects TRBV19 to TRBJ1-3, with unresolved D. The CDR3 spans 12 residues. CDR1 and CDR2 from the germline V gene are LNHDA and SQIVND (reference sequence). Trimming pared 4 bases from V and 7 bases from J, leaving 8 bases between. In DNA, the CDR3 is TGTGCCAGTAGTACCACTCTTAACACCATATATTTT. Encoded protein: CASSTTLNTIYF.

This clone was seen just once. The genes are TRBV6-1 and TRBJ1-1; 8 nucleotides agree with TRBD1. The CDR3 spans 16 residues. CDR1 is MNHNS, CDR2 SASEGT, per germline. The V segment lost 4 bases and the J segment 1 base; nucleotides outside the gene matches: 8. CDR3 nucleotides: TGTGCCAGCAGTGGCTTTCCAGGGGGCCCGAACACTGAAGCTTTCTTT. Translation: CASSGFPGGPNTEAFF.

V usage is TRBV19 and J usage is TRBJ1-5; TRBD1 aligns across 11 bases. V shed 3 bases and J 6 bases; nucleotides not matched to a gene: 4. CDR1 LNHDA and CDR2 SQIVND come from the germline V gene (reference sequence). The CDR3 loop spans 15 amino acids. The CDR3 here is CASSISGQGAQPQHF. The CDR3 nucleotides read TGTGCCAGTAGTATCAGTGGACAGGGGGCTCAGCCCCAGCATTTT.

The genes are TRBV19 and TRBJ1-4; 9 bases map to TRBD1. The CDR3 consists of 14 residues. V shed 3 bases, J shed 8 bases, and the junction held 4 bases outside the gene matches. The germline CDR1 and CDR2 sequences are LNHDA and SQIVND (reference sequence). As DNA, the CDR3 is TGTGCCAGTAGTATCGGGACAGGGAAAGAAAAACTGTTTTTT. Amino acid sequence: CASSIGTGKEKLFF.

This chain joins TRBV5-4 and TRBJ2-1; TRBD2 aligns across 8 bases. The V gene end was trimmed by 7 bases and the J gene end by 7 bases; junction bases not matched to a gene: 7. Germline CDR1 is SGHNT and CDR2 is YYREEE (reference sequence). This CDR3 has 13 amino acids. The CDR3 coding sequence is TGTGCCAGCCGTACTTCGGGGGGGAATGAGCAGTTCTTC. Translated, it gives CASRTSGGNEQFF.

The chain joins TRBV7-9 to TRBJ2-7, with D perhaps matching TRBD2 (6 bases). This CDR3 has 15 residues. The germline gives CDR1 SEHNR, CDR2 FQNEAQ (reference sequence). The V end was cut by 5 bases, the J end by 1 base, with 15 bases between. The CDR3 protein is CASSPWGGKSYEQYF. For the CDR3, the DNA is TGTGCCAGCAGCCCCTGGGGAGGCAAATCCTACGAGCAGTACTTC.

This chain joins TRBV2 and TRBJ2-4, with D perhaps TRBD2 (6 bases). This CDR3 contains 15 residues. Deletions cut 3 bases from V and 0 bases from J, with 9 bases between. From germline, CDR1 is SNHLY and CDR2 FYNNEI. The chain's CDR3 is CASSEGTGAKNIQYF. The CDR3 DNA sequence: TGTGCCAGCAGTGAGGGGACTGGAGCCAAAAACATTCAGTACTTC. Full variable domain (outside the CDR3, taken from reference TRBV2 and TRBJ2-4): EPEVTQTPSHQVTQMGQEVILRCVPISNHLYFYWYRQILGQKVEFLVSFYNNEISEKSEIFDDQFSVERPDGSNFTLKIRSTKLEDSAMYFCASSEGTGAKNIQYFGAGTRLSVL.

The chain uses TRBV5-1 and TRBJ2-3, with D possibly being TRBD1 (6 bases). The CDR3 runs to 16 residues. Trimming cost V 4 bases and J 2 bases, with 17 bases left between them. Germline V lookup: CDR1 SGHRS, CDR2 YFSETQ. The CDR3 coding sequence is TGCGCCAGCAGCCTGGAACAGGGATACTACACAGATACGCAGTATTTT. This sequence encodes CASSLEQGYYTDTQYF.

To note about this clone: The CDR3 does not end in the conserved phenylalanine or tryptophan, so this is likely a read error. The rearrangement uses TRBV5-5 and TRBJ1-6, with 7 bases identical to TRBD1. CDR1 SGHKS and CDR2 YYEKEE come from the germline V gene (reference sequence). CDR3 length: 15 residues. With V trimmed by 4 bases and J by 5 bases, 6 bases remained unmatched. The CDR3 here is CASSAGTADNSPLHS. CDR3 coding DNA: TGTGCCAGCAGCGCCGGGACAGCTGATAATTCACCCCTCCACTCT.

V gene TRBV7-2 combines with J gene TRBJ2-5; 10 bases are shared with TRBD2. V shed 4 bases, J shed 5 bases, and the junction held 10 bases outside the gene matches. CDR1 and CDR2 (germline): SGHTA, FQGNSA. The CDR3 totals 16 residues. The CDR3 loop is CASSSRPSGSGETQYF. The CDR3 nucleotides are TGTGCCAGCAGCTCGAGGCCTAGCGGGAGTGGGGAGACCCAGTACTTC.

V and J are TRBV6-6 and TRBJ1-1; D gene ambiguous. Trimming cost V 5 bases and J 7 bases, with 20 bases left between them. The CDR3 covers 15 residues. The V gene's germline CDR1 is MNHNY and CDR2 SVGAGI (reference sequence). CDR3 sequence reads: CASSGNVNGVSEAFF. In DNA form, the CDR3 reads TGTGCCAGCAGTGGCAATGTGAACGGGGTTAGTGAAGCTTTCTTT.

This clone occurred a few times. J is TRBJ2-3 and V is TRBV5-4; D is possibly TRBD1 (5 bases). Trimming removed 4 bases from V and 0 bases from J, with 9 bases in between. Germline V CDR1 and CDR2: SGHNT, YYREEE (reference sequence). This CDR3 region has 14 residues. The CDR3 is CASSNKGSTDTQYF. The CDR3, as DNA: TGTGCCAGCAGCAACAAGGGGAGCACAGATACGCAGTATTTT.

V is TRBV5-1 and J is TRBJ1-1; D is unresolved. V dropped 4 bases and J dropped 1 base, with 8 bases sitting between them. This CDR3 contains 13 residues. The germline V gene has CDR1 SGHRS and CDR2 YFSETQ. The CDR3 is CASSVDGNTEAFF. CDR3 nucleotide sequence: TGCGCCAGCAGCGTGGACGGGAACACTGAAGCTTTCTTT.

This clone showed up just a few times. CDR3 sequence reads: CASSLRTYDTGELFF. CDR3 nucleotides: TGCGCCAGCAGCTTGCGAACCTACGACACCGGGGAGCTGTTTTTT. The chain combines TRBV5-1 with TRBJ2-2; D is uncertain. Trimming removed 1 base at V and 3 bases at J, with 10 bases between. CDR1 is SGHRS, CDR2 YFSETQ, per germline. The CDR3 runs to 15 residues.

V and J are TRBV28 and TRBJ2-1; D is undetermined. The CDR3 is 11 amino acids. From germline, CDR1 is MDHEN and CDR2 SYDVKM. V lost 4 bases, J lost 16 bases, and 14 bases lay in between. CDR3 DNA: TGTGCCAGCAGTTCCGTATTCTTCCCCTTCTTC. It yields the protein CASSSVFFPFF.

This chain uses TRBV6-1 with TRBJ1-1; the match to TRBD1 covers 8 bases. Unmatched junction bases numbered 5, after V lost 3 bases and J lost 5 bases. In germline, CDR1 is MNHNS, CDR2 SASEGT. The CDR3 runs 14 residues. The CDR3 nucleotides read TGTGCCAGCAGTGATACGACAGGGGAAACTGAAGCTTTCTTT. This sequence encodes CASSDTTGETEAFF.

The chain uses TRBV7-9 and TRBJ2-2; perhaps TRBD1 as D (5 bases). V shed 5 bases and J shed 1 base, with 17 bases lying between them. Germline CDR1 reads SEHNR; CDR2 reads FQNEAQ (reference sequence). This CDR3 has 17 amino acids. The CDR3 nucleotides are TGTGCCAGCAGCATACCCAGGGTGGTTATGAACACCGGGGAGCTGTTTTTT. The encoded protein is CASSIPRVVMNTGELFF.

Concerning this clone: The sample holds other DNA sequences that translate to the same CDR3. In DNA form, the CDR3 reads TGTGCCAGCAGCCCTAGCGGGAGGGTTAGGAATGAGCAGTTCTTC. It encodes CASSPSGRVRNEQFF. This chain uses TRBV28 with TRBJ2-1; 12 nucleotides align to TRBD2. Per germline, CDR1 MDHEN and CDR2 SYDVKM. CDR3 length: 15 residues. Losses at the gene ends were 6 bases for V and 7 bases for J; bases not matched to a gene: 7.

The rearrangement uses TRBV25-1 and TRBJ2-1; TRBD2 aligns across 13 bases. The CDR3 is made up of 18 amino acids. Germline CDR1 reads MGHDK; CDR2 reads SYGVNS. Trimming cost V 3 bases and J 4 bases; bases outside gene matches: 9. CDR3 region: CASSDQGTSGKRYNEQFF. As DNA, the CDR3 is TGTGCCAGCAGTGATCAAGGGACTAGCGGGAAAAGATACAATGAGCAGTTCTTC.

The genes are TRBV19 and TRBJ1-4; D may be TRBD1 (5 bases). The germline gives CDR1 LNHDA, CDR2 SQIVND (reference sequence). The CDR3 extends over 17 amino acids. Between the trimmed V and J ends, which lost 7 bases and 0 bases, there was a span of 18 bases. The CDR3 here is CASNTRDAASTNEKLFF. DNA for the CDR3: TGTGCCAGTAACACGCGGGACGCAGCCTCAACTAATGAAAAACTGTTTTTT.

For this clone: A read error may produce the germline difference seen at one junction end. CDR3 in amino acids: CSSSLQGRSPLHF. The CDR3 DNA sequence: TGTTCCAGCAGCTTGCAGGGTCGATCACCCCTCCACTTT. This chain connects TRBV7-9 to TRBJ1-6; a weak D match, TRBD1 (5 bases). CDR1 SEHNR and CDR2 FQNEAQ come from the germline V gene (reference sequence). This CDR3 comprises 13 residues.

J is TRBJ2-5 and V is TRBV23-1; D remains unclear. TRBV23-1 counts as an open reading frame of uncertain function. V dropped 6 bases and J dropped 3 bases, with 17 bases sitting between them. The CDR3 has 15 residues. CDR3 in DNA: TGCGCCAGCAGCCCCGGTAAGGCGGAAAAAGAGACCCAGTACTTC. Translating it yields CASSPGKAEKETQYF.

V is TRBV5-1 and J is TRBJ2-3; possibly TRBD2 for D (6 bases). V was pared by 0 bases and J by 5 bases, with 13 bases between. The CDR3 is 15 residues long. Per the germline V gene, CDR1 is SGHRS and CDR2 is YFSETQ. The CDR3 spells CASSLAAGIGDTQYF. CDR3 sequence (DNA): TGCGCCAGCAGCTTGGCCGCGGGGATTGGAGATACGCAGTATTTT.